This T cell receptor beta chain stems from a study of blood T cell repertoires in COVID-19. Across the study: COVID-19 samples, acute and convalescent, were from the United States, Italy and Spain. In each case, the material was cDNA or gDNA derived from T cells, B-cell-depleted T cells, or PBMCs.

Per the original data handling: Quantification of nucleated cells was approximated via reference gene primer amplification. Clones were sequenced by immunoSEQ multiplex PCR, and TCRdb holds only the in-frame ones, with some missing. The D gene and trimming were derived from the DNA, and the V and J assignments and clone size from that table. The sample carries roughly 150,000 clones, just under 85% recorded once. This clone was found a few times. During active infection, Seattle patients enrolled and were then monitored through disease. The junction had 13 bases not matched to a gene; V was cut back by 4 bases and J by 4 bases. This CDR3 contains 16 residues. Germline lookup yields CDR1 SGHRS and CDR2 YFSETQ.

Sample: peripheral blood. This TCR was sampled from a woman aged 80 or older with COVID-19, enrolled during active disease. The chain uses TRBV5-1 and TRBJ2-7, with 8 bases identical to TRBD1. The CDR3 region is CASSPNPGTGFYEQYF. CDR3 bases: TGCGCCAGCAGCCCGAACCCCGGGACAGGATTTTACGAGCAGTACTTC.